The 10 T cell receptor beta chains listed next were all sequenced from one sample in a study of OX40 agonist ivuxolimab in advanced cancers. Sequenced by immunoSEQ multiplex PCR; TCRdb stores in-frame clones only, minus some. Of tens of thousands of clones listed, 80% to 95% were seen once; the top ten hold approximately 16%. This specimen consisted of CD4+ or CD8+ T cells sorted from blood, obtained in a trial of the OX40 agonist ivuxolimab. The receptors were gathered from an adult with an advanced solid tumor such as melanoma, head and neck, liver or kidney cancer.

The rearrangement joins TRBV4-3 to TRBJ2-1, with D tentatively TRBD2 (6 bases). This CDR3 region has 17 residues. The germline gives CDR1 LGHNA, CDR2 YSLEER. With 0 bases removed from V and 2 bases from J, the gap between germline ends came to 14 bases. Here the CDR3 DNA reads TGCGCCAGCAGCCAAGATACCGGGAGAAACACCTACAATGAGCAGTTCTTC. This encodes CASSQDTGRNTYNEQFF.

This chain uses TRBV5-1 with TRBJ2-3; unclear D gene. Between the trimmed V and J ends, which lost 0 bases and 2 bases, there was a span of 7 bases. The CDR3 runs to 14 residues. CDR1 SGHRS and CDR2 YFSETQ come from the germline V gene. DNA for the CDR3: TGCGCCAGCAGCTTGGCTTGGCCCACAGATACGCAGTATTTT. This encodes CASSLAWPTDTQYF.

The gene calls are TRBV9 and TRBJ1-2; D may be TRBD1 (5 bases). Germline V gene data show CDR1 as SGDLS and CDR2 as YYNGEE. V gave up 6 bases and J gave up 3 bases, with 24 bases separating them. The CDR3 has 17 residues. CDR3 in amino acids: CASNELGPGTSDYGYTF. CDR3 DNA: TGTGCCAGCAACGAATTGGGGCCAGGGACCTCTGACTATGGCTACACCTTC.

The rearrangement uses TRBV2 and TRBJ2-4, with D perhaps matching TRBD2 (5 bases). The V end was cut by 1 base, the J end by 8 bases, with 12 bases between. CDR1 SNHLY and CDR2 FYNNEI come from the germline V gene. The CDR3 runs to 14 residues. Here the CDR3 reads CASSEGRGWDIQYF. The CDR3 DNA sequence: TGTGCCAGCAGTGAAGGAAGAGGGTGGGACATTCAGTACTTC. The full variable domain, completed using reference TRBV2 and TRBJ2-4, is EPEVTQTPSHQVTQMGQEVILRCVPISNHLYFYWYRQILGQKVEFLVSFYNNEISEKSEIFDDQFSVERPDGSNFTLKIRSTKLEDSAMYFCASSEGRGWDIQYFGAGTRLSVL.

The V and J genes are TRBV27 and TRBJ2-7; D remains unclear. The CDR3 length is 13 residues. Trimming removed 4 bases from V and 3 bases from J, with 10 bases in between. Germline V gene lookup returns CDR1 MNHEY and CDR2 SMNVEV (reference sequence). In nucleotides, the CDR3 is TGTGCCAGCAGTTATCAGATAAACTACGAGCAGTACTTC. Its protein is CASSYQINYEQYF.

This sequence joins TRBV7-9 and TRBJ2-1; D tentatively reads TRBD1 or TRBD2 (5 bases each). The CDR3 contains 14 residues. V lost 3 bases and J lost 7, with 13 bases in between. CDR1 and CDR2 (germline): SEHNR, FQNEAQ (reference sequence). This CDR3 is CASSLAIGGNEQFF. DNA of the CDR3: TGTGCCAGCAGCTTGGCCATTGGGGGAAATGAGCAGTTCTTC.

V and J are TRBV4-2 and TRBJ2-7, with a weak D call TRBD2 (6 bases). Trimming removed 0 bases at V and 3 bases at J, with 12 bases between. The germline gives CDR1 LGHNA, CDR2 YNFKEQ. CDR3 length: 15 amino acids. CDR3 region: CASSQDDTSYYEQYF. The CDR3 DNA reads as TGTGCCAGCAGCCAAGACGACACTAGCTACTACGAGCAGTACTTC.

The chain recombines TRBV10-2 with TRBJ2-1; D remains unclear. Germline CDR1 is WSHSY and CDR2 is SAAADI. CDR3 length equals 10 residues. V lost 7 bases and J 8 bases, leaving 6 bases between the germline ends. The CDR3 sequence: CASKADEQFF. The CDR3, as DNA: TGCGCCAGCAAGGCGGATGAGCAGTTCTTC.

CDR3 nucleotides: TGTGCCTGGACCAGGAGCTTCTCTGGAAACACCATATATTTT. Its protein product is CAWTRSFSGNTIYF. This chain connects TRBV30 to TRBJ1-3; no firm D call. The CDR3 length is 14 residues. The V and J ends lost 4 bases and 0 bases respectively, with 10 bases between them. Germline V gene sequence: CDR1 GTSNPN, CDR2 SVGIG (reference sequence).

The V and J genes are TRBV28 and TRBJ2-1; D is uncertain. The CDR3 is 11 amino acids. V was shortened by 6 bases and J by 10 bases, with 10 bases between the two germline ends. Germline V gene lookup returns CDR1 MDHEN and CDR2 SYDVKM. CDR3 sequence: CASSPGVEQFF. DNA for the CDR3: TGTGCCAGCAGCCCAGGAGTAGAGCAGTTCTTC. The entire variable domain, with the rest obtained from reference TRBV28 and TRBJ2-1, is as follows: DVKVTQSSRYLVKRTGEKVFLECVQDMDHENMFWYRQDPGLGLRLIYFSYDVKMKEKGDIPEGYSVSREKKERFSLILESASTNQTSMYLCASSPGVEQFFGPGTRLTVL.